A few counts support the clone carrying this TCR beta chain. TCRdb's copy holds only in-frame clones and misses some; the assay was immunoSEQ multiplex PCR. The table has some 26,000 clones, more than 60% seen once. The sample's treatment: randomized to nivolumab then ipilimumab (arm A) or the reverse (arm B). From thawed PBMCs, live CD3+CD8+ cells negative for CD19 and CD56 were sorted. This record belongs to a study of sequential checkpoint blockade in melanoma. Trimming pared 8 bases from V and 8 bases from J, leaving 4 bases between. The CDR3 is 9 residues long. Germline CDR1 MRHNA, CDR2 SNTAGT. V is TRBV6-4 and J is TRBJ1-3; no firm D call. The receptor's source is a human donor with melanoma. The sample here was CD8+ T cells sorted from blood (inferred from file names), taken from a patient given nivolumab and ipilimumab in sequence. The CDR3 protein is CASFDTIYF. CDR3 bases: TGTGCCAGCTTCGACACCATATATTTT.